Shown below are 32 T cell receptor beta chains from a single sample sequenced in a study of T cell responses to AZD1222 COVID-19 vaccine. Sequencing was performed with immunoSEQ multiplex PCR; in TCRdb, only in-frame clones are kept and a portion is missing. The data contain about 140,000 clones, roughly 92% of them singletons. The source material was peripheral blood, sampled on day 0 of AZD1222 vaccination. These receptors all come from an adult in good health.

This clone was detected only a few times. This chain connects TRBV7-2 to TRBJ1-3; D gene ambiguous. The CDR3 extends over 14 amino acids. Trimming took 7 bases from V and 4 from J, leaving 14 bases between them. Germline CDR1 is SGHTA and CDR2 is FQGNSA. The CDR3 DNA reads TGTGCCAGCACCGGACTACTGAGGGGAAACACCATATATTTT. This sequence encodes CASTGLLRGNTIYF.

The chain carries TRBV15 and TRBJ1-5; D is perhaps TRBD1 (5 bases). CDR1 and CDR2 (germline): LNHNV, YYDKDF (reference sequence). Trimming removed 0 bases from V and 5 bases from J, with 14 bases in between. This CDR3 spans 16 amino acids. The CDR3 nucleotides are TGTGCCACCAGCAGAGATCGCGGGGGAAGGGATCAGCCCCAGCATTTT. Its translation: CATSRDRGGRDQPQHF.

This chain uses TRBV27 with TRBJ1-2, with TRBD1 as a possible D gene (5 bases). The CDR3 sequence is 13 residues long. V was clipped by 0 bases and J by 7 bases, with 9 bases between them. Germline lookup yields CDR1 MNHEY and CDR2 SMNVEV (reference sequence). The CDR3 loop is CASSLSSQGGYTF. CDR3 sequence (DNA): TGTGCCAGCAGTTTATCGTCGCAGGGTGGCTACACCTTC.

This rearrangement joins TRBV7-9 to TRBJ2-7, with D possibly TRBD2 on 5 matching bases. CDR1 and CDR2 from the germline V gene are SEHNR and FQNEAQ (reference sequence). With 5 bases removed from V and 1 base from J, the gap between germline ends came to 21 bases. The CDR3 spans 17 residues. In DNA, the CDR3 is TGTGCCAGCAGCCCCTCGAGGGCACTTACCTCTTCCTACGAGCAGTACTTC. This codes for CASSPSRALTSSYEQYF. The variable domain in full, with the rest retrieved from reference TRBV7-9 and TRBJ2-7, is DTGVSQNPRHKITKRGQNVTFRCDPISEHNRLYWYRQTLGQGPEFLTYFQNEAQLEKSRLLSDRFSAERPKGSFSTLEIQRTEQGDSAMYLCASSPSRALTSSYEQYFGPGTRLTVT.

This chain joins TRBV4-2 and TRBJ1-1, with unresolved D. The CDR3 length is 16 residues. Germline V lookup: CDR1 LGHNA, CDR2 YNFKEQ. Deletions cut 1 base from V and 5 bases from J, with 17 bases between. Here the CDR3 DNA reads TGTGCCAGCAGCCAAGTTGGAAGAGTATCGGGAACTGAAGCTTTCTTT. Protein: CASSQVGRVSGTEAFF.

V usage is TRBV29-1 and J usage is TRBJ2-5; 9 bases line up with TRBD2. The CDR3 is 15 amino acids. Germline CDR1 and CDR2: SQVTM and ANQGSEA. V lost 2 bases to trimming and J lost 1 base; unmatched junction nucleotides: 5. CDR3 sequence reads: CSVEMAGGPQETQYF. The CDR3 DNA is TGCAGCGTTGAAATGGCGGGGGGGCCCCAAGAGACCCAGTACTTC. The full variable domain, in which reference TRBV29-1 and TRBJ2-5 provide the parts outside the CDR3, is SAVISQKPSRDICQRGTSLTIQCQVDSQVTMMFWYRQQPGQSLTLIATANQGSEATYESGFVIDKFPISRPNLTFSTLTVSNMSPEDSSIYLCSVEMAGGPQETQYFGPGTRLLVL.

The V call is TRBV28, the J call TRBJ1-2; the D is unclear. The CDR3 length is 15 residues. V lost 3 bases and J lost 6, with 17 bases in between. The germline gives CDR1 MDHEN, CDR2 SYDVKM. This chain's CDR3 is CASSFRIPMPNGYTF. The DNA of the CDR3 is TGTGCCAGCAGTTTCCGAATACCGATGCCCAATGGCTACACCTTC.

The sample holds one count of this clone. The J gene is TRBJ1-2, the V gene TRBV6-1; TRBD1 is a possible D gene (5 bases). Per germline, CDR1 MNHNS and CDR2 SASEGT. Deletions cut 7 bases from V and 4 bases from J, with 10 bases between. CDR3 length: 12 residues. The DNA for the CDR3 is TGTGCCAGCACCCAGGGTGGCTATGGCTACACCTTC. It translates to CASTQGGYGYTF.

This chain uses TRBV5-1 with TRBJ2-7; 9 bases are a match to TRBD2. CDR1 is SGHRS and CDR2 is YFSETQ in the germline V gene. Losses at the gene ends were 4 bases for V and 2 bases for J; bases not matched to a gene: 7. The CDR3 loop spans 15 amino acids. CDR3: CASSPAGGMAYEQYF. CDR3 nucleotide sequence: TGCGCCAGCAGCCCTGCGGGGGGGATGGCCTACGAGCAGTACTTC.

V is TRBV5-1 and J is TRBJ1-6, with 8 bases that match TRBD1. From germline, CDR1 is SGHRS and CDR2 YFSETQ. Germline trimming cut 4 bases from V and 7 bases from J; bases unmatched to any gene: 10. The CDR3 covers 16 residues. The CDR3 coding sequence is TGCGCCAGCAGCCATACCCCGGGACAGGAGAATTCACCCCTCCACTTT. Protein sequence: CASSHTPGQENSPLHF.

The chain carries TRBV4-2 and TRBJ2-3; TRBD2 aligns across 10 bases. In germline, CDR1 is LGHNA, CDR2 YNFKEQ. This CDR3 has 18 amino acids. V gave up 1 base and J gave up 1 base; unmatched junction bases: 8. CDR3 DNA sequence: TGTGCCAGCAGCCAAGTAGTTAGCGGGGGGCGCCGCACAGATACGCAGTATTTT. Translated: CASSQVVSGGRRTDTQYF.

V and J are TRBV5-1 and TRBJ2-2; D is unresolved. CDR3 length equals 15 residues. The germline gives CDR1 SGHRS, CDR2 YFSETQ. V was cut by 2 bases and J by 0 bases, with 8 bases left in between. CDR3 residues: CASSLRSANTGELFF. CDR3 nucleotides: TGCGCCAGCAGCTTAAGGTCAGCGAACACCGGGGAGCTGTTTTTT.

This chain uses TRBV7-8 with TRBJ2-7; D uncertain. V lost 4 bases and J 1 base, leaving 11 bases between the germline ends. The CDR3 extends over 14 amino acids. CDR1 is SGHVS and CDR2 is FQNEAQ in the germline V gene. The CDR3 reads CASSSTPRSYEQYF. The CDR3 DNA follows: TGTGCCAGCAGCTCAACCCCTCGATCCTACGAGCAGTACTTC.

The chain carries TRBV7-8 and TRBJ2-5; a possible D gene is TRBD1 (5 bases). Germline CDR1 is SGHVS and CDR2 is FQNEAQ. The V end was cut by 5 bases, the J end by 2 bases, with 12 bases between. The CDR3 covers 14 residues. The CDR3 DNA reads as TGTGCCAGCAGCCTACGACAGAGGCAAGAGACCCAGTACTTC. It encodes CASSLRQRQETQYF. The whole variable domain, filled in from reference TRBV7-8 and TRBJ2-5, reads GAGVSQSPRYKVAKRGQDVALRCDPISGHVSLFWYQQALGQGPEFLTYFQNEAQLDKSGLPSDRFFAERPEGSVSTLKIQRTQQEDSAVYLCASSLRQRQETQYFGPGTRLLVL.

This rearrangement joins TRBV4-1 to TRBJ2-3; 7 nucleotides agree with TRBD2. V shed 2 bases and J 2 bases; nucleotides not matched to a gene: 19. The CDR3 is 20 amino acids. Per the germline V gene, CDR1 is MGHRA and CDR2 is YSYEKL. CDR3 amino acids: CASSQLERYEGLMNTDTQYF. The CDR3 DNA reads TGCGCCAGCAGCCAACTAGAGCGGTACGAGGGACTAATGAACACAGATACGCAGTATTTT.

This clone was counted between two and nine times. V is TRBV28 and J is TRBJ2-1, with D hard to call. The ends were cut back, 6 bases at V and 9 bases at J, with 12 bases in the middle. Germline assignment: CDR1 MDHEN and CDR2 SYDVKM. CDR3 length: 12 residues. The CDR3 is CASSPVVGEQFF. The CDR3 DNA reads as TGTGCCAGCAGCCCAGTAGTGGGTGAGCAGTTCTTC.

The chain couples TRBV28 to TRBJ1-2; 7 bases fit TRBD1. J was trimmed by 3 bases and V by 5 bases; bases with no gene match: 6. Looked up from germline, CDR1 is MDHEN and CDR2 is SYDVKM. The CDR3 is 14 residues long. CDR3 loop: CASSIRQGHYGYTF. The CDR3 DNA reads as TGTGCCAGCAGTATACGACAGGGCCACTATGGCTACACCTTC.

V gene TRBV5-1 combines with J gene TRBJ1-1; possibly TRBD1 for D (6 bases). The germline gives CDR1 SGHRS, CDR2 YFSETQ. With 1 base removed from V and 5 bases from J, the gap between germline ends came to 12 bases. The CDR3 contains 14 residues. DNA for the CDR3: TGCGCCAGCAGCTTGACAGGGATAGTAACTGAAGCTTTCTTT. Translation: CASSLTGIVTEAFF.

The rearrangement joins TRBV18 to TRBJ1-1; a weak D match, TRBD1 (5 bases). V shed 1 base and J shed 5 bases, with 14 bases lying between them. Looked up from germline, CDR1 is KGHSH and CDR2 is LQKENI. The CDR3 length is 15 residues. CDR3 sequence (DNA): TGTGCCAGCTCACCACTGGGGGAGGGGAGGACTGAAGCTTTCTTT. This gives the protein CASSPLGEGRTEAFF.

This chain joins TRBV10-3 and TRBJ2-7; TRBD1 is a possible D gene (6 bases). CDR1 and CDR2 (germline): ENHRY, SYGVKD. V shed 11 bases and J shed 4 bases, with 21 bases lying between them. This CDR3 comprises 14 residues. This CDR3 reads CAAKAAGQSYEQYF. CDR3 DNA: TGTGCCGCCAAAGCTGCAGGACAGTCTTACGAGCAGTACTTC.

There are a few counts of this clone. Distinct nucleotide sequences in the sample also encode this CDR3. This rearrangement joins TRBV12-3 or TRBV12-4 to TRBJ2-7; 9 bases are shared with TRBD1. The CDR3 is made up of 13 amino acids. V lost 3 bases to trimming and J lost 3 bases; unmatched junction nucleotides: 0. The DNA for the CDR3 is TGTGCCAGCAGTTTGGGACAGGGCTACGAGCAGTACTTC. Encoded protein: CASSLGQGYEQYF.

The chain employs TRBV9 and TRBJ1-3; D gene uncertain. V was clipped by 0 bases and J by 0 bases, with 10 bases between them. This CDR3 has 16 amino acids. Germline V lookup: CDR1 SGDLS, CDR2 YYNGEE. Here the CDR3 DNA reads TGTGCCAGCAGCGTAGGCTTGCCATACTCTGGAAACACCATATATTTT. Translated: CASSVGLPYSGNTIYF.

This clone was detected once. This sequence joins TRBV4-1 and TRBJ1-2; possibly TRBD1 for D (6 bases). Germline V gives CDR1 MGHRA, CDR2 YSYEKL. The CDR3 contains 14 residues. Trimming took off 2 bases at V and 0 bases at J, with 7 bases between the two ends. The CDR3 DNA is TGCGCCAGCAGCCAAAACAGGGCTAACTATGGCTACACCTTC. Its protein is CASSQNRANYGYTF.

This chain connects TRBV19 to TRBJ1-5, with D possibly matching TRBD1 (5 bases). CDR1 is LNHDA and CDR2 is SQIVND in the germline V gene (reference sequence). V shed 2 bases and J shed 5 bases, with 7 bases lying between them. This CDR3 has 13 amino acids. Written as DNA, the CDR3 is TGTGCCAGTAGTATACAGGGCCATCAGCCCCAGCATTTT. Protein: CASSIQGHQPQHF.

J is TRBJ1-4 and V is TRBV6-1; D perhaps matches TRBD1 (5 bases). The V end was cut by 3 bases, the J end by 8 bases, with 13 bases between. This CDR3 contains 14 residues. Germline V CDR1 and CDR2: MNHNS, SASEGT. The CDR3 DNA sequence: TGTGCCAGCAGTGACCACAGGTGGGGGGAAAAACTGTTTTTT. It yields the protein CASSDHRWGEKLFF.

The CDR3 nucleotides are TGCGCCAGCAGCCCCGGAACAGGGGGTAAGAGGGAGACCCAGTACTTC. This codes for CASSPGTGGKRETQYF. This chain uses TRBV5-1 with TRBJ2-5; 8 bases agree with TRBD1. The CDR3 loop spans 16 amino acids. Germline loops: CDR1 SGHRS, CDR2 YFSETQ. With 4 bases clipped from V and 5 bases from J, the junction kept 13 bases outside the gene matches.

The V and J genes are TRBV2 and TRBJ2-5; a weak D match, TRBD1 (6 bases). The CDR3 covers 14 residues. V lost 5 bases to trimming and J lost 2 bases, with 12 bases between them. From germline, CDR1 is SNHLY and CDR2 FYNNEI. This chain's CDR3 is CASSRRQAQETQYF. CDR3 nucleotide sequence: TGTGCCAGCAGTCGTAGACAGGCACAAGAGACCCAGTACTTC.

This chain links TRBV18 with TRBJ2-7, with a possible D match to TRBD1 (5 bases). This CDR3 region has 14 residues. CDR1 and CDR2 from the germline V gene are KGHSH and LQKENI. V was shortened by 3 bases and J by 7 bases, with 16 bases between the two germline ends. The chain's CDR3 is CASSPGAGPREQYF. The CDR3 bases are TGTGCCAGCTCACCTGGGGCAGGACCTAGGGAGCAGTACTTC.

This sequence joins TRBV5-1 and TRBJ1-2, with D perhaps matching TRBD1 (6 bases). This CDR3 has 16 amino acids. From germline, CDR1 is SGHRS and CDR2 YFSETQ. Deletions cut 0 bases from V and 4 bases from J, with 16 bases between. The CDR3 here is CASSLAGGALGYGYTF. The CDR3 DNA reads as TGCGCCAGCAGCTTGGCGGGGGGGGCCCTTGGCTATGGCTACACCTTC.

The J gene is TRBJ1-2, the V gene TRBV7-8, with no clear D. The V gene's germline CDR1 is SGHVS and CDR2 FQNEAQ. CDR3 size: 15 residues. The V gene lost 1 base and the J gene lost 0 bases, with 9 bases spanning the gap. DNA of the CDR3: TGTGCCAGCAGCTTAGGAACAGCAACTAACTATGGCTACACCTTC. Translating gives CASSLGTATNYGYTF. The entire variable domain, with the rest obtained from reference TRBV7-8 and TRBJ1-2, is as follows: GAGVSQSPRYKVAKRGQDVALRCDPISGHVSLFWYQQALGQGPEFLTYFQNEAQLDKSGLPSDRFFAERPEGSVSTLKIQRTQQEDSAVYLCASSLGTATNYGYTFGSGTRLTVV.

This sequence joins TRBV29-1 and TRBJ1-1; weak D call: TRBD1 (6 bases). V lost 3 bases to trimming and J lost 5 bases, with 16 bases between them. There are 14 residues in the CDR3. Germline CDR1 reads SQVTM; CDR2 reads ANQGSEA. The CDR3 DNA follows: TGCAGCGTTGAGGCCCGGGACACCGGGACTGAAGCTTTCTTT. Translating it yields CSVEARDTGTEAFF.

V and J are TRBV6-5 and TRBJ1-1; 7 bases match TRBD1. The CDR3 has 15 amino acids. Germline V lookup: CDR1 MNHEY, CDR2 SVGAGI. V shed 9 bases, J shed 0 bases, and the junction held 10 bases outside the gene matches. DNA for the CDR3: TGTGCCAGTGCCTGGGACAGAACCATGAACACTGAAGCTTTCTTT. It translates to CASAWDRTMNTEAFF.